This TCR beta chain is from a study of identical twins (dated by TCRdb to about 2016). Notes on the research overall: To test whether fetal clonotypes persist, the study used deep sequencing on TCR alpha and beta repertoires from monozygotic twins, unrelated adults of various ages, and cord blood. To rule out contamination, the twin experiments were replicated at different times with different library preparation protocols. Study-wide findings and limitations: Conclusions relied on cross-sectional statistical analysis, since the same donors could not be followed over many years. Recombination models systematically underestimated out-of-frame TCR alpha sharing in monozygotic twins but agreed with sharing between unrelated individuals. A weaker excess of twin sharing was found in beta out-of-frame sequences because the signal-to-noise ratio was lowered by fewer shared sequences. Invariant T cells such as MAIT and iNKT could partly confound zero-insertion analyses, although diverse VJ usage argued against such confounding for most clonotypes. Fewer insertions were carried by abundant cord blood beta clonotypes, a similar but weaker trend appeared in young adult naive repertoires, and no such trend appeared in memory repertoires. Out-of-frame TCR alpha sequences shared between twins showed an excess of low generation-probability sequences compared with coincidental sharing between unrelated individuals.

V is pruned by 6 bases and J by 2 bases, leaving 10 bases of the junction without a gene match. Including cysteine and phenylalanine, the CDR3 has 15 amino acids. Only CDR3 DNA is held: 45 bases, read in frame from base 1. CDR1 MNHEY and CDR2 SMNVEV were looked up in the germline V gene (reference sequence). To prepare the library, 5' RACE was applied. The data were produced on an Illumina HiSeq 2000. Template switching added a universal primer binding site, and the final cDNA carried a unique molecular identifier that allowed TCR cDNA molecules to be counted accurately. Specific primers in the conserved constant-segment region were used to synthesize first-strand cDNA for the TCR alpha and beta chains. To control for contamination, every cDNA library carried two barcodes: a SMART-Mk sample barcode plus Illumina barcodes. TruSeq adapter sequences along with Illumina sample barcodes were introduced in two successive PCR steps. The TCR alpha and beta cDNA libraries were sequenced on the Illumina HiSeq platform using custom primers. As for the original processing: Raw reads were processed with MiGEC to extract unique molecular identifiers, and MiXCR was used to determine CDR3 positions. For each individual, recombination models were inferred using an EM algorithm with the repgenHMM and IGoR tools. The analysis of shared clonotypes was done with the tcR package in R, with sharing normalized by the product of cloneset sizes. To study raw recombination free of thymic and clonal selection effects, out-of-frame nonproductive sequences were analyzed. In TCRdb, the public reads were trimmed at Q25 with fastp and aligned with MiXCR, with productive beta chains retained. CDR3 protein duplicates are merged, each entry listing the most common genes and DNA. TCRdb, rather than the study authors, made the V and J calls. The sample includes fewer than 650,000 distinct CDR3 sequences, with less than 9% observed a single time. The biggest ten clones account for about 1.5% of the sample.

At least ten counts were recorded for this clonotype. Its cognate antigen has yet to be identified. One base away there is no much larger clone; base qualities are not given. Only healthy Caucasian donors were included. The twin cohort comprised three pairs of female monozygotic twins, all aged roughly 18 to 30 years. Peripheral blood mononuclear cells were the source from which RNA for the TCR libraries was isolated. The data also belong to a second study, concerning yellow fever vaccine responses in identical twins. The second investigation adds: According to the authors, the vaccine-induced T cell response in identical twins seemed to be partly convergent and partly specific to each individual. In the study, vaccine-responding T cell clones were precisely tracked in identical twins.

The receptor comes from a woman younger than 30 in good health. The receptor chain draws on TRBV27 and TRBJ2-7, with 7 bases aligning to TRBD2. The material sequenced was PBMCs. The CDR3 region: CASRPGTTSPYEQYF. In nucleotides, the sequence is TGTGCCAGCAGGCCCGGGACTACTTCCCCCTACGAGCAGTACTTC.